The entry below describes one TCR beta chain. Its specificity is not known. Sequencing was performed with immunoSEQ multiplex PCR; in TCRdb, only in-frame clones are kept and a portion is missing. Among some 28,000 clones listed, around four fifths were seen once. The data originate from a study of T cell repertoires in ileal Crohn's disease. Turning to the study itself: Surgery for a complication: stricturing in approximately 60%, penetrating in approximately 39%. Thiopurines (11) or anti-TNF agents (approximately 19) were given postoperatively to about half.

Points from the study as a whole: Compared with CD4 T cells, sorted CD8 cells carried more expanded clones.

Germline assignment: CDR1 SGHTA and CDR2 FQGNSA. The CDR3 has 14 amino acids. V was cut by 1 base and J by 0 bases, with 6 bases left in between. This TCR was recovered from an adult with Crohn's disease. This chain connects TRBV7-2 to TRBJ2-5; D unclear. The sequenced material came from ileal tissue. CDR3: CASSLGPYQETQYF. For the CDR3, the DNA is TGTGCCAGCAGCTTAGGGCCCTACCAAGAGACCCAGTACTTC.